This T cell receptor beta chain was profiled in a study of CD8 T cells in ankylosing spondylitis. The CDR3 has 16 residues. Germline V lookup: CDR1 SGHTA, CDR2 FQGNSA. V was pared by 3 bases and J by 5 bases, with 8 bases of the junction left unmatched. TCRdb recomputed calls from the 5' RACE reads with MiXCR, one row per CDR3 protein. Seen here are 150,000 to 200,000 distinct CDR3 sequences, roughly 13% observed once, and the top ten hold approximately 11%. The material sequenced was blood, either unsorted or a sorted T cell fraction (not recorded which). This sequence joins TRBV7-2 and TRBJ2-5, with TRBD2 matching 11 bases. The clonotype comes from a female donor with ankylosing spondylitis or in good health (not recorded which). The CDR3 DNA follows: TGTGCCAGCAGCTTGCAACTAGCGGGAGTTCGGGAGACCCAGTACTTC. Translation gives CASSLQLAGVRETQYF.